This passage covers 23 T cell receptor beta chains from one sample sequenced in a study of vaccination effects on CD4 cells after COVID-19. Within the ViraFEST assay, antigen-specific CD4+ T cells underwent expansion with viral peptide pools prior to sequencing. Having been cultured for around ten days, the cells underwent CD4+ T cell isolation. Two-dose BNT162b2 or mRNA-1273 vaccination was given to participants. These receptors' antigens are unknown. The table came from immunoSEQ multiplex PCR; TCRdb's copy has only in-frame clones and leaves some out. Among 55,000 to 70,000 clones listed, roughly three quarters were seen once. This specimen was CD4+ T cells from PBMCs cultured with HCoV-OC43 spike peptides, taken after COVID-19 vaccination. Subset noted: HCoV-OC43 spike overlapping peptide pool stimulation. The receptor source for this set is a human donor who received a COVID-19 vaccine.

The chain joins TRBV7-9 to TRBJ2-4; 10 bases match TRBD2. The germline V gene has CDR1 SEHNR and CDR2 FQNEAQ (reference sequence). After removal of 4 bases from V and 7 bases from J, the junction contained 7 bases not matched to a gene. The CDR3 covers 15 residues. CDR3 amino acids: CASSYSGGARNIQYF. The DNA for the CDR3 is TGTGCCAGCAGCTACAGCGGGGGGGCCAGGAACATTCAGTACTTC.

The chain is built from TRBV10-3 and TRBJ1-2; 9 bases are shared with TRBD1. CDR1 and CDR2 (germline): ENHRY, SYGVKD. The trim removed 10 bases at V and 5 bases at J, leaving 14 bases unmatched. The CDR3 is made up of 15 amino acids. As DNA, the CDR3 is TGTGCCAGCCGCAGATCCGGGACAGGGATTTATGGCTACACCTTC. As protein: CASRRSGTGIYGYTF.

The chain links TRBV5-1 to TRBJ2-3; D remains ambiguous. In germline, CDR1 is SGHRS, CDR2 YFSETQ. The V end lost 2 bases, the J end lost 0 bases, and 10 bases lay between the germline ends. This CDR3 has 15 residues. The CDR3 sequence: CASSFGSPSTDTQYF. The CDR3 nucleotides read TGCGCCAGCAGCTTCGGTAGCCCCAGCACAGATACGCAGTATTTT.

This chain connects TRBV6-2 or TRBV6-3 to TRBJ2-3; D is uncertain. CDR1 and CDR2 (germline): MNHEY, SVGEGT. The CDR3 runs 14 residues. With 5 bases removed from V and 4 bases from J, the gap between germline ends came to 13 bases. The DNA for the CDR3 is TGTGCCAGCAGTGACCCGAATATTGCAGATACGCAGTATTTT. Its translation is CASSDPNIADTQYF.

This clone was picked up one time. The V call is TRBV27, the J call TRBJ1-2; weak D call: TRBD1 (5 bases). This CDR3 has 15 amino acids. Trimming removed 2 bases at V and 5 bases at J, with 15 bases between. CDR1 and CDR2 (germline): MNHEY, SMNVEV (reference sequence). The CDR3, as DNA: TGTGCCAGCAGTTTAGATTTTAGGGCAGGGTATGGCTACACCTTC. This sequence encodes CASSLDFRAGYGYTF.

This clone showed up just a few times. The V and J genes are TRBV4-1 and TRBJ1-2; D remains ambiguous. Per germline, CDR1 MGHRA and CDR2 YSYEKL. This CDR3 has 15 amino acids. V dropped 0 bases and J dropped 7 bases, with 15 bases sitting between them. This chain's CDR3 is CASSQEERRAAGYTF. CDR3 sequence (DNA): TGCGCCAGCAGCCAAGAGGAAAGGAGGGCCGCTGGCTACACCTTC.

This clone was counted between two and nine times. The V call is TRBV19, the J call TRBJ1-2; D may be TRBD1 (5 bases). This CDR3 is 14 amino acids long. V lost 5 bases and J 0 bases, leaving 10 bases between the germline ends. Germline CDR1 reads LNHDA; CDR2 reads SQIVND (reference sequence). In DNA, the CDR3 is TGTGCCAGTAGTTCGGGACGAGCTAACTATGGCTACACCTTC. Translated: CASSSGRANYGYTF. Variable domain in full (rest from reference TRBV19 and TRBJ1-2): DGGITQSPKYLFRKEGQNVTLSCEQNLNHDAMYWYRQDPGQGLRLIYYSQIVNDFQKGDIAEGYSVSREKKESFPLTVTSAQKNPTAFYLCASSSGRANYGYTFGSGTRLTVV.

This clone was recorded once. This CDR3 reads CASRDRAGNSPLHF. Here the CDR3 DNA reads TGTGCCAGCAGGGACAGGGCGGGGAATTCACCCCTCCACTTT. The chain links TRBV6-5 to TRBJ1-6; 8 bases are a match to TRBD1. Germline V gene data show CDR1 as MNHEY and CDR2 as SVGAGI. The CDR3 is made up of 14 amino acids. With V trimmed by 6 bases and J by 7 bases, 5 bases remained unmatched.

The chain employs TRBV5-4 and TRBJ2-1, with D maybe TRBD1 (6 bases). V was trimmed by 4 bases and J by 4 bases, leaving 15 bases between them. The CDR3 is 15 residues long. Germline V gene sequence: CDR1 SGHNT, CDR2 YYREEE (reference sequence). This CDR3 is CASSLSRDKYNEQFF. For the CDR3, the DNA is TGTGCCAGCAGCCTATCCCGGGACAAGTACAATGAGCAGTTCTTC.

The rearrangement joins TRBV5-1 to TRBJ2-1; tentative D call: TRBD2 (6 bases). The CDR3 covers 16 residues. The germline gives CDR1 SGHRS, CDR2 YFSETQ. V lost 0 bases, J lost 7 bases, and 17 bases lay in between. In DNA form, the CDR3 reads TGCGCCAGCAGCTTGGGGCGGGGCTCCCTTTTAAATGAGCAGTTCTTC. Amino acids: CASSLGRGSLLNEQFF.

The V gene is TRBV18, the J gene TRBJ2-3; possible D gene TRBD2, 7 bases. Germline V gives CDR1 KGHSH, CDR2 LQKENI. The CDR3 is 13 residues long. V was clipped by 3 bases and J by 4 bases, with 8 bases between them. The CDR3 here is CASSPGGPDTQYF. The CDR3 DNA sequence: TGTGCCAGCTCACCGGGGGGGCCAGATACGCAGTATTTT.

Here the CDR3 DNA reads TGTGCCACCAGCAGAACACCCTTCGGGTCAGGGGCCAACGTCCTGACTTTC. The encoded protein is CATSRTPFGSGANVLTF. The chain is built from TRBV15 and TRBJ2-6; D is unclear. In germline, CDR1 is LNHNV, CDR2 YYDKDF (reference sequence). The CDR3 consists of 17 residues. V was cut by 2 bases and J by 4 bases, with 15 bases left in between.

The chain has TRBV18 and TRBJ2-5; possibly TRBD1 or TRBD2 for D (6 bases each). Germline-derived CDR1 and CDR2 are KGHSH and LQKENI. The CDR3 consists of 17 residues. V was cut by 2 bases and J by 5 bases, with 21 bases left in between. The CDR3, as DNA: TGTGCCAGCTCACCAATTGGAGGGGGGACCCATGGGGAGACCCAGTACTTC. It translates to CASSPIGGGTHGETQYF.

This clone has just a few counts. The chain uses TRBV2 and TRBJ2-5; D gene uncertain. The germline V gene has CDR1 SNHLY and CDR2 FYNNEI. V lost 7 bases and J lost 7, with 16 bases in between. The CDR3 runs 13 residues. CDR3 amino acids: CASKTLSARTQYF. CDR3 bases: TGTGCCAGCAAGACCTTATCGGCTCGGACCCAGTACTTC.

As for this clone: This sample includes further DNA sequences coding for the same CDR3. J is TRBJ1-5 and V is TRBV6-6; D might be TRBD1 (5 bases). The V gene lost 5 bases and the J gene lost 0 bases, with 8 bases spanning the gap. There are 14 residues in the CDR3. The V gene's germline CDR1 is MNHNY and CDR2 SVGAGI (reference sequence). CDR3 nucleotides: TGTGCCAGCAGTACGGGACTTAGCAATCAGCCCCAGCATTTT. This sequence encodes CASSTGLSNQPQHF.

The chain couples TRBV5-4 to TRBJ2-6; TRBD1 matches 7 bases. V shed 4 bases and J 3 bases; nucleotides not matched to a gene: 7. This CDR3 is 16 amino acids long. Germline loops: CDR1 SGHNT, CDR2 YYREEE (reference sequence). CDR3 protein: CASSGATGFGANVLTF. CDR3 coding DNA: TGTGCCAGCAGCGGAGCGACAGGGTTTGGGGCCAACGTCCTGACTTTC.

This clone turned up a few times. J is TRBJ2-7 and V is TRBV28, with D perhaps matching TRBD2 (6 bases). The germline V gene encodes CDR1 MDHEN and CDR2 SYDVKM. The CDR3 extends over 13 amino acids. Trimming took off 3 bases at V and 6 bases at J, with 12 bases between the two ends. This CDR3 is CASSFQGSGEQYV. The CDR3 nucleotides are TGTGCCAGCAGTTTTCAGGGTAGCGGCGAGCAGTACGTC.

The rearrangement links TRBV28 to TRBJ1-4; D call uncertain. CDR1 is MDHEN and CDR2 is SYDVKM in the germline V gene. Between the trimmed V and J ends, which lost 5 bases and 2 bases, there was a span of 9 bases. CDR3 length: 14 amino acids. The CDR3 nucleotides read TGTGCCAGCAGTCTCGCCGGTACTAATGAAAAACTGTTTTTT. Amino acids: CASSLAGTNEKLFF.

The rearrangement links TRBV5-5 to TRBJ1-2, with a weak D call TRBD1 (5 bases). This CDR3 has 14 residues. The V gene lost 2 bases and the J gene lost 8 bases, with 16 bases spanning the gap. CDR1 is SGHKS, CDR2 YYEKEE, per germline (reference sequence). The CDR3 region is CASSLVGPALGYTF. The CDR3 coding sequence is TGTGCCAGCAGCTTAGTGGGGCCTGCTTTGGGCTACACCTTC.

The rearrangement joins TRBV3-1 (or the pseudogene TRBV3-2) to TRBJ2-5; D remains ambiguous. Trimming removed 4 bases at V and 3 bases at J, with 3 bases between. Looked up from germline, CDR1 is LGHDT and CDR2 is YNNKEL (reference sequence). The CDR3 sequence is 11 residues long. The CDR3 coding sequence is TGTGCCAGCAGCCTTAAAGAGACCCAGTACTTC. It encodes CASSLKETQYF.

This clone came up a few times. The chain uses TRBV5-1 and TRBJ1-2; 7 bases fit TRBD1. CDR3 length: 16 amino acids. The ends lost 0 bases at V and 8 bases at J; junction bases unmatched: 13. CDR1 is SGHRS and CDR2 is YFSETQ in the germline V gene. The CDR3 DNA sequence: TGCGCCAGCAGCTTGGCCCCGACAGGGACAAGTATCGGCTACACCTTC. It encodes CASSLAPTGTSIGYTF. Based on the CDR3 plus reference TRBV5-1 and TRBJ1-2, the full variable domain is KAGVTQTPRYLIKTRGQQVTLSCSPISGHRSVSWYQQTPGQGLQFLFEYFSETQRNKGNFPGRFSGRQFSNSRSEMNVSTLELGDSALYLCASSLAPTGTSIGYTFGSGTRLTVV.

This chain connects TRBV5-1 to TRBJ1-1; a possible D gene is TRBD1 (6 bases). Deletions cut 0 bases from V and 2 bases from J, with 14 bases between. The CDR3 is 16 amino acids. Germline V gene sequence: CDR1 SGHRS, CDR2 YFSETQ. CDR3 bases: TGCGCCAGCAGCTTGGGCCAGGGGCGACCAAACACTGAAGCTTTCTTT. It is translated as CASSLGQGRPNTEAFF.

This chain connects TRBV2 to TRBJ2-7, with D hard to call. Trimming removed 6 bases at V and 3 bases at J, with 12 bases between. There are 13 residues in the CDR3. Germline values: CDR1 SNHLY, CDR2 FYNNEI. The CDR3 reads CASRNKAGYEQYV. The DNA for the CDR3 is TGTGCCAGCAGAAATAAGGCAGGCTACGAGCAGTACGTC.